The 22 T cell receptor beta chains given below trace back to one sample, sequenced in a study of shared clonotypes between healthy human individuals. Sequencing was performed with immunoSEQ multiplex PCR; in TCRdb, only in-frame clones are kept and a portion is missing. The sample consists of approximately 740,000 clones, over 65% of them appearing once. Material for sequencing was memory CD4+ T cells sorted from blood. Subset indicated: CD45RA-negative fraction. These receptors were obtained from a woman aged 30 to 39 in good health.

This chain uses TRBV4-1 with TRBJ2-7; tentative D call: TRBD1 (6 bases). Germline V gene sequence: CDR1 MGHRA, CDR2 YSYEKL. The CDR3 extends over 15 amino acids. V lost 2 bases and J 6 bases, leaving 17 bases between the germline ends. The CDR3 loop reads CASSQSEVWGPEQYF. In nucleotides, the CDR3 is TGCGCCAGCAGCCAATCGGAGGTTTGGGGGCCCGAGCAGTACTTC.

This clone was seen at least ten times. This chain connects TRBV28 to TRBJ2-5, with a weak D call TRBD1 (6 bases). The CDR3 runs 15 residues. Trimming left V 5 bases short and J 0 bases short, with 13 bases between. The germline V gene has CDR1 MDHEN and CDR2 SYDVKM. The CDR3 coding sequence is TGTGCCAGCAGTCAGGGGTCAGGGGACCAAGAGACCCAGTACTTC. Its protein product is CASSQGSGDQETQYF.

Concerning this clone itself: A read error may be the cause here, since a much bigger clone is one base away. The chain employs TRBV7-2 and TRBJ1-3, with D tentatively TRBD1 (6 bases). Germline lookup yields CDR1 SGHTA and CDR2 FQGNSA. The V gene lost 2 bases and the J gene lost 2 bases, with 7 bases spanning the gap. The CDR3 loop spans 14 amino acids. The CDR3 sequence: CASSLKGAGNTIYF. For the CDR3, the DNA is TGTGCCAGCAGCTTAAAGGGGGCTGGAAACACCATATATTTT.

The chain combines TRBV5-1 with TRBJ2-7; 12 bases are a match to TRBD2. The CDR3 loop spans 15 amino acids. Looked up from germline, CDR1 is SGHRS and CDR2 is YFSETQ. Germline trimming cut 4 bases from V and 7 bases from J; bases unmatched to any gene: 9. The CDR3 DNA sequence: TGCGCCAGCAGCCCTTCTAGCGGGAGGGCCTGGGAGCAGTACTTC. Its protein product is CASSPSSGRAWEQYF.

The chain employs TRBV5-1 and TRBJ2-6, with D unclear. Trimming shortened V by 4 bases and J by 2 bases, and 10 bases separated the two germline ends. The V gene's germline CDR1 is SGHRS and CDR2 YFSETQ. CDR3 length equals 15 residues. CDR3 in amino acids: CASSPSEPGANVLTF. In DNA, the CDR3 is TGCGCCAGCAGCCCGTCCGAGCCTGGGGCCAACGTCCTGACTTTC.

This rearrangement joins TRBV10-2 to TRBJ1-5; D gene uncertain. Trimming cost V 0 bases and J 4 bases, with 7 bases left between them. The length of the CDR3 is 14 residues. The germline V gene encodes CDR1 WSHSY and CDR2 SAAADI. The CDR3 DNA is TGCGCCAGCAGTGAGTCGGAGGGAAATCAGCCCCAGCATTTT. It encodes CASSESEGNQPQHF.

This CDR3 reads CSVEQGLAGTDTQYF. The CDR3 nucleotides are TGCAGCGTTGAACAGGGACTAGCGGGCACAGATACGCAGTATTTT. The rearrangement links TRBV29-1 to TRBJ2-3, with 11 bases aligning to TRBD2. The germline gives CDR1 SQVTM, CDR2 ANQGSEA. The V gene end was trimmed by 2 bases and the J gene end by 1 base; junction bases not matched to a gene: 2. The CDR3 totals 15 residues.

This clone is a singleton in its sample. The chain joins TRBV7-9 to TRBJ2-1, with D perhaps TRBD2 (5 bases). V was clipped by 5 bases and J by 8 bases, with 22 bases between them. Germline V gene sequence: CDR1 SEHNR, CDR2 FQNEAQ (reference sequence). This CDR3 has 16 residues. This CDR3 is CASSPRAAPRSDEQFF. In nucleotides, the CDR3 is TGTGCCAGCAGCCCCCGGGCGGCCCCACGTAGCGATGAGCAGTTCTTC.

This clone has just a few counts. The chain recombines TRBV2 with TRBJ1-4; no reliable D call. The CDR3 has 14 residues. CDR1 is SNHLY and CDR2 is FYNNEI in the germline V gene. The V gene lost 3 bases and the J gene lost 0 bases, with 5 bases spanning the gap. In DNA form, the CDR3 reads TGTGCCAGCAGTGATAAGCCAACTAATGAAAAACTGTTTTTT. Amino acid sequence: CASSDKPTNEKLFF.

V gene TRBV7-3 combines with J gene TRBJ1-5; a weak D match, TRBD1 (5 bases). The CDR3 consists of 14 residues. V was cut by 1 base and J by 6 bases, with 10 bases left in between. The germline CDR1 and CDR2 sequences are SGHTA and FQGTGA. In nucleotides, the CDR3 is TGTGCCAGCAGCTTAAAGGGGTCGATTCAGCCCCAGCATTTT. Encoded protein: CASSLKGSIQPQHF.

The CDR3 loop reads CASSGGSRMSPYQPQHF. The DNA for the CDR3 is TGTGCCAGCAGTGGTGGGAGTAGGATGTCCCCGTATCAGCCCCAGCATTTT. The rearrangement uses TRBV6-1 and TRBJ1-5, with D unclear. Deletions cut 4 bases from V and 5 bases from J, with 21 bases between. The CDR3 totals 17 residues. Per germline, CDR1 MNHNS and CDR2 SASEGT.

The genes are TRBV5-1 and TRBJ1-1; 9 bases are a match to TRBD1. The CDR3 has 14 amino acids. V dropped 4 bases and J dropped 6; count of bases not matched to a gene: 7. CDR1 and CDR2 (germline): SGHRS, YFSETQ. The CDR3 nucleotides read TGCGCCAGCAGCACCCGACAGGGGGTCGCTGAAGCTTTCTTT. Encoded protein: CASSTRQGVAEAFF.

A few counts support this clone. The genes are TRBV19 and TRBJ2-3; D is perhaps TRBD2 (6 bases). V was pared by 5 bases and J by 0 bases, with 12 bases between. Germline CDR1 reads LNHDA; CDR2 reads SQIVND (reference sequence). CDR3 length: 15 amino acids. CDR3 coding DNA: TGTGCCAGTAGTGTCCTCGGGACTAGCACAGATACGCAGTATTTT. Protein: CASSVLGTSTDTQYF.

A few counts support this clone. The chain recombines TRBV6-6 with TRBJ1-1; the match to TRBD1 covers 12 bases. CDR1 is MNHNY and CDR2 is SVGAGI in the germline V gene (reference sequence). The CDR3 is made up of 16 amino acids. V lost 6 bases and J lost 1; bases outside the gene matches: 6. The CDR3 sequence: CASRLGQGAPNTEAFF. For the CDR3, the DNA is TGTGCCAGCAGACTGGGACAGGGGGCCCCGAACACTGAAGCTTTCTTT.

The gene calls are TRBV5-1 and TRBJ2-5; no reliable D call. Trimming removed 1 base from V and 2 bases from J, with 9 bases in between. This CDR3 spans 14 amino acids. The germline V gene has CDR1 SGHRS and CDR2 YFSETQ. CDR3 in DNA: TGCGCCAGCAGCTTGTCCCGAGGACAAGAGACCCAGTACTTC. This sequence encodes CASSLSRGQETQYF.

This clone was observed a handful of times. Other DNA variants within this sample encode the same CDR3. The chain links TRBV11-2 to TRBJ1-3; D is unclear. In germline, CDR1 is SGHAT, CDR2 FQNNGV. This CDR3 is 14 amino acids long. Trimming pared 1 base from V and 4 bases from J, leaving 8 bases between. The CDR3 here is CASSLAGSGNTIYF. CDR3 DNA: TGTGCCAGCAGCTTAGCGGGGTCCGGAAACACCATATATTTT.

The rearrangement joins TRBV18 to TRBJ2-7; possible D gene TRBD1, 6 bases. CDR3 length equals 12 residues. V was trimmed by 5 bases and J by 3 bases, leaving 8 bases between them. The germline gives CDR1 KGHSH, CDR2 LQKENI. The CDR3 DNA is TGTGCCAGCTCAGGACAGCACTACGAGCAGTACTTC. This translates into CASSGQHYEQYF. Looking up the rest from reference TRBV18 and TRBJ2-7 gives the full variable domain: NAGVMQNPRHLVRRRGQEARLRCSPMKGHSHVYWYRQLPEEGLKFMVYLQKENIIDESGMPKERFSAEFPKEGPSILRIQQVVRGDSAAYFCASSGQHYEQYFGPGTRLTVT.

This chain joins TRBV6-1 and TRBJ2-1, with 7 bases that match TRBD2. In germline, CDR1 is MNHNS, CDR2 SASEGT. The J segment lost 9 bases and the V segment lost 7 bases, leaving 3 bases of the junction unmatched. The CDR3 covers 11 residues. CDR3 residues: CASTSGGEQFF. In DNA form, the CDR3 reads TGTGCCAGCACTAGCGGCGGTGAGCAGTTCTTC.

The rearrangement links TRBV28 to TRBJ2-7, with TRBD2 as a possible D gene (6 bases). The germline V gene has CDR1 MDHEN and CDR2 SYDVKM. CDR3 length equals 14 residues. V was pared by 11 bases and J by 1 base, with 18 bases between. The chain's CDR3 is CAPLIGSKSYEQYF. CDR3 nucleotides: TGTGCCCCGTTGATCGGGAGTAAATCCTACGAGCAGTACTTC.

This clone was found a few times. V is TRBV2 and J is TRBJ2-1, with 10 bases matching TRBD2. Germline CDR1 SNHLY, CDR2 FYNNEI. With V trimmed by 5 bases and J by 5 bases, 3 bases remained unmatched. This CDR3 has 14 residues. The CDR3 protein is CASSSGRGHNEQFF. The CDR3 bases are TGTGCCAGCAGTAGCGGGAGGGGCCACAATGAGCAGTTCTTC.

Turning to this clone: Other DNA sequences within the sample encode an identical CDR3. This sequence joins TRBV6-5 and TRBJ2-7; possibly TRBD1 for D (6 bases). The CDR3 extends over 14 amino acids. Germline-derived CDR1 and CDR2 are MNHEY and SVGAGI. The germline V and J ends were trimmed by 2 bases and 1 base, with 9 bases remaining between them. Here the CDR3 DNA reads TGTGCCAGCAGTTACCGCGGACAGTCCTACGAGCAGTACTTC. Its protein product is CASSYRGQSYEQYF.

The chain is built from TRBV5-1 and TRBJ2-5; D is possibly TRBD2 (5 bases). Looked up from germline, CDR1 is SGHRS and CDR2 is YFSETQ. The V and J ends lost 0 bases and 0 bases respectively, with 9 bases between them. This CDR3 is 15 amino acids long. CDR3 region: CASSLGTLYQETQYF. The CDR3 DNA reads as TGCGCCAGCAGCTTGGGGACTTTGTACCAAGAGACCCAGTACTTC.